This TCR beta chain was retrieved from a study of blood T cell repertoires in COVID-19. Clones were sequenced by immunoSEQ multiplex PCR, and TCRdb holds only the in-frame ones, with some missing. The sample holds about 400,000 clones; around 92% are singletons and the top ten take about 1.2%. The germline gives CDR1 SGHRS, CDR2 YFSETQ. This CDR3 is 13 amino acids long. V shed 0 bases and J shed 1 base, with 4 bases lying between them. This sequence was found in a man aged 35 to 55 with acute or convalescent COVID-19. This chain uses TRBV5-1 with TRBJ2-5, with no clear D. Sequenced material: peripheral blood. CDR3 in DNA: TGCGCCAGCAGCTTGGGAGGCCAAGAGACCCAGTACTTC. This translates into CASSLGGQETQYF.